The rows below give T cell receptor beta chains drawn from one sample of a study of blood T cell repertoires in COVID-19. Sequencing used immunoSEQ multiplex PCR; TCRdb keeps in-frame clones, though not all of them. The table shows about 280,000 clones, with nearly 90% occurring only once. The sample comprised PBMCs or T cells enriched from blood (not recorded which). The receptor set was obtained from a woman younger than 30 with acute COVID-19. Both conserved end residues are trimmed from each CDR3. The D gene is left open where the match is weak. The size entry is marked missing in some rows and otherwise reads once, few, many or a size class.

size: -; V: TRBV4-3; D: -; CDR3: ASSQELGTEAF
size: -; V: TRBV15; D: -; CDR3: ATSAGTPYSNQPQH
size: -; V: TRBV12-3/TRBV12-4; D: -; CDR3: ASSAGRGKY
size: -; V: TRBV2; D: TRBD2; CDR3: ASLWTSGSSYNEQF
size: -; V: TRBV2; D: -; CDR3: ASSTESGQPQH
size: -; V: TRBV7-8; D: -; CDR3: ASSRQGQNTEAF
size: -; V: TRBV7-3; D: TRBD2; CDR3: ASSLTGTSGAYEQY
size: -; V: TRBV19; D: TRBD2; CDR3: ASSILLAGKRDTQY
size: -; V: TRBV19; D: -; CDR3: ASSISLGVFGEQF
size: -; V: TRBV27; D: TRBD2; CDR3: ASSFTTLAVLYNEQF
size: -; V: TRBV14; D: -; CDR3: ASSLQGRSYEQY
size: -; V: TRBV28; D: TRBD2; CDR3: ASSYPTSALTYNEQF
size: -; V: TRBV4-1; D: -; CDR3: ASSQDRRQLNYGYT
size: -; V: TRBV30; D: -; CDR3: AWSALSGRYNEQF
size: once; V: TRBV4-1; D: -; CDR3: ASSQDITGRSGYT
size: -; V: TRBV28; D: TRBD1; CDR3: ASSSGTATYEQY
size: -; V: TRBV24-1; D: TRBD2; CDR3: ATSDPRTSVNQETQY
size: -; V: TRBV5-4; D: TRBD1; CDR3: ASRFTGGARMETQY
size: once; V: TRBV27; D: TRBD1; CDR3: ASSLKTGGNEQF
size: once; V: TRBV10-1; D: -; CDR3: ASSDRVGYGYT
size: -; V: TRBV15; D: -; CDR3: ATSRGRGYEAF
size: -; V: TRBV19; D: -; CDR3: ASSIRVTDTQY
size: -; V: TRBV7-2; D: TRBD2; CDR3: ASSFPSGGAYEQY
size: -; V: TRBV6-5; D: -; CDR3: ASSINTGNTEAF
size: once; V: TRBV10-1; D: -; CDR3: ASSESKAGRYEQY
size: -; V: TRBV15; D: -; CDR3: ATSRAGYGDEKLF
size: once; V: TRBV28; D: -; CDR3: ASSFRGSNTEAF
size: -; V: TRBV7-6; D: -; CDR3: ASSLGPNLQRGEAF
size: -; V: TRBV30; D: -; CDR3: AWSVRNSANQPQH
size: once; V: TRBV5-6; D: -; CDR3: ASSFAALPRGRGYEQY
size: -; V: TRBV30; D: -; CDR3: AWSQGGWNQPQH
size: -; V: TRBV4-1; D: TRBD1; CDR3: ASSQGPVTGGSYEQY
size: -; V: TRBV19; D: TRBD2; CDR3: ASSIGGPGGSIYNEQF
size: -; V: TRBV7-3; D: -; CDR3: ASSLKAGDSPLH
size: -; V: TRBV30; D: -; CDR3: AWKVQGHPYTEAF
size: -; V: TRBV13; D: -; CDR3: ASSQTTGRSTDTQY
size: once; V: TRBV7-2; D: -; CDR3: ASSLVPTRLTDTQY
size: -; V: TRBV6-2/TRBV6-3; D: TRBD2; CDR3: ASSHLQGTPGLAGGPGDTQY
size: -; V: TRBV11-2; D: TRBD2; CDR3: ASSSFRREGETQY
size: -; V: TRBV7-6; D: -; CDR3: ASSSLPYEQY
size: few; V: TRBV24-1; D: TRBD2; CDR3: ATSDTTLAGVRNEQF
size: -; V: TRBV5-1; D: TRBD2; CDR3: ASSVGLAVDNEQF
size: -; V: TRBV28; D: -; CDR3: ASSFGDYEQY
size: -; V: TRBV28; D: -; CDR3: ASSGVGGRIVNTEAF
size: -; V: TRBV27; D: TRBD2; CDR3: ASSPWSSGRVQETQY
size: few; V: TRBV7-2; D: TRBD1; CDR3: ASSLGQGNNSPLH
size: -; V: TRBV5-1; D: -; CDR3: ASSLQLGGNSYT
size: -; V: TRBV10-2; D: -; CDR3: ASSDWAGSNQPQH
size: -; V: TRBV6-2/TRBV6-3; D: TRBD2; CDR3: ASSYPSGTSGSGETQY
size: -; V: TRBV29-1; D: -; CDR3: SVEESSGTYEQY
size: -; V: TRBV19; D: -; CDR3: ASSSVSRSYNEQF
size: -; V: TRBV9; D: TRBD2; CDR3: ASSVAFLAGGPEQF
size: -; V: TRBV30; D: -; CDR3: AWSVHEKLF
size: -; V: TRBV29-1; D: -; CDR3: SGGVGAGETQY
size: -; V: TRBV5-6; D: -; CDR3: ASSRTYYEQY
size: few; V: TRBV6-5; D: TRBD2; CDR3: ASLHSSGTYNEQF
size: -; V: TRBV10-1; D: -; CDR3: ASSESRGKNIQY